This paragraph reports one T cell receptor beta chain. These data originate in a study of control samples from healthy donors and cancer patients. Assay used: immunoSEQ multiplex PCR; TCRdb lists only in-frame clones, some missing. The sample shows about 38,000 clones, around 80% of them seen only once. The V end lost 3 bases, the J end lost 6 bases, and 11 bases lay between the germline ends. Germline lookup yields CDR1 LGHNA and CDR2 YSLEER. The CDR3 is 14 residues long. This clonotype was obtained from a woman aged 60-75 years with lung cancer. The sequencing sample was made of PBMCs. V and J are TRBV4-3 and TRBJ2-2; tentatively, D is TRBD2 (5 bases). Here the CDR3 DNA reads TGCGCCAGCAGCCACTCTACGGACTCCGGGGAGCTGTTTTTT. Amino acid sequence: CASSHSTDSGELFF.